These 15 T cell receptor beta chains were sequenced from one sample in a study of Graves' ophthalmopathy and Graves' hyperthyroidism. Beta-chain TCR CDR3 regions were amplified from RNA transcripts. The authors performed first-round RT-PCR with HTBI primers and then a second-round multiplex PCR. A single record per CDR3 protein comes from TCRdb applying MiXCR to the multiplex PCR reads. In the table there are around 1,200,000 distinct CDR3 sequences, about two fifths of which are singletons. The specimen sequenced was peripheral blood or thyroid tissue (not recorded which). Receptor source: an adult man with Graves' hyperthyroidism.

V is TRBV12-3 or TRBV12-4 and J is TRBJ1-4; 9 bases are a match to TRBD1. After removal of 5 bases from V and 7 bases from J, the junction contained 8 bases not matched to a gene. The CDR3 contains 15 residues. The CDR3 protein is CASSPGQGLSEKLFF. The DNA for the CDR3 is TGTGCCAGCAGTCCTGGACAGGGGTTAAGTGAAAAACTGTTTTTT.

In this sample, this clonotype turned up a few times. This chain links TRBV20-1 with TRBJ2-2, with TRBD1 identical over 9 bases. J was trimmed by 3 bases and V by 0 bases; bases with no gene match: 2. This CDR3 is 15 amino acids long. CDR1 is DFQATT and CDR2 is SNEGSKA in the germline V gene (reference sequence). The CDR3 nucleotides read TGCAGTGCTAGAGATTGGACAGGGGACACCGGGGAGCTGTTTTTT. Protein product: CSARDWTGDTGELFF.

This clonotype appeared once. It may be a read error: a sequence one base away is much more abundant. J is TRBJ1-2 and V is TRBV2; D gene ambiguous. CDR1 and CDR2 (germline): SNHLY, FYNNEI. CDR3 length: 13 residues. The CDR3: CASSSVGIYGHTF. In DNA form, the CDR3 reads TGTGCCAGCAGCTCCGTAGGTATCTATGGCCACACCTTC. Based on the CDR3 plus reference TRBV2 and TRBJ1-2, the full variable domain is EPEVTQTPSHQVTQMGQEVILRCVPISNHLYFYWYRQILGQKVEFLVSFYNNEISEKSEIFDDQFSVERPDGSNFTLKIRSTKLEDSAMYFCASSSVGIYGHTFGSGTRLTVV.

V gene TRBV28 combines with J gene TRBJ2-7, with D possibly TRBD1 on 5 matching bases. Germline V lookup: CDR1 MDHEN, CDR2 SYDVKM. CDR3 length equals 11 residues. The V end was cut by 7 bases, the J end by 6 bases, with 10 bases between. CDR3 amino acids: CASTGQGEQYF. The CDR3 DNA follows: TGTGCCAGCACCGGACAAGGCGAGCAGTACTTC.

The chain recombines TRBV11-2 with TRBJ2-7, with TRBD1 as a possible D gene (7 bases). This CDR3 has 15 amino acids. CDR1 and CDR2 (germline): SGHAT, FQNNGV. With 5 bases removed from V and 5 bases from J, the gap between germline ends came to 19 bases. As DNA, the CDR3 is TGTGCCAGCAGCCCCCACAGGGGACTTTTTGACGAGCAGTACTTC. Its protein product is CASSPHRGLFDEQYF.

The gene calls are TRBV20-1 and TRBJ2-5; 8 bases are a match to TRBD2. Germline V gene data show CDR1 as DFQATT and CDR2 as SNEGSKA (reference sequence). The ends lost 3 bases at V and 4 bases at J; junction bases unmatched: 7. The CDR3 is made up of 14 amino acids. The DNA for the CDR3 is TGCAGTGCTAGCCGGACTAGCAGTCGAGAGACCCAGTACTTC. Translation gives CSASRTSSRETQYF.

This clonotype has only a few counts. The rearrangement links TRBV12-3 or TRBV12-4 to TRBJ2-2; D gene uncertain. V lost 1 base to trimming and J lost 6 bases, with 9 bases between them. This CDR3 region has 14 residues. CDR3 region: CASSLVSQAGELFF. CDR3 DNA: TGTGCCAGCAGTTTAGTCAGTCAGGCCGGGGAGCTGTTTTTT.

This clonotype was observed at least ten times. This chain links TRBV11-2 with TRBJ1-1; D call uncertain. CDR1 is SGHAT and CDR2 is FQNNGV in the germline V gene. The CDR3 spans 14 residues. V lost 4 bases and J 1 base, leaving 10 bases between the germline ends. The chain's CDR3 is CASSYDARNTEAFF. The CDR3 nucleotides read TGTGCCAGCAGCTACGACGCGAGGAACACTGAAGCTTTCTTT. The whole variable domain, remainder taken from reference TRBV11-2 and TRBJ1-1, is EAGVAQSPRYKIIEKRQSVAFWCNPISGHATLYWYQQILGQGPKLLIQFQNNGVVDDSQLPKDRFSAERLKGVDSTLKIQPAKLEDSAVYLCASSYDARNTEAFFGQGTRLTVV.

V is TRBV7-2 and J is TRBJ1-2, with 8 nucleotides matching TRBD1. CDR3 length equals 15 residues. CDR1 is SGHTA and CDR2 is FQGNSA in the germline V gene. Trimming at V came to 1 base and at J to 3 bases, leaving 4 bases not matched to a gene. The CDR3 is CASSLGTGPDYGYTF. CDR3 nucleotides: TGTGCCAGCAGCTTAGGGACAGGGCCCGACTATGGCTACACCTTC.

This clonotype came up many times. CDR3 sequence reads: CATSDPTGPSGGYTF. CDR3 sequence (DNA): TGTGCCACCAGTGACCCGACAGGCCCGAGCGGAGGCTACACCTTC. This chain connects TRBV24-1 to TRBJ1-2; a weak D match, TRBD1 (6 bases). V was trimmed by 4 bases and J by 8 bases, leaving 19 bases between them. Germline-derived CDR1 and CDR2 are KGHDR and SFDVKD. This CDR3 has 15 amino acids.

This clonotype was counted at least ten times. The rearrangement joins TRBV5-1 to TRBJ2-7, with D possibly TRBD2 on 5 matching bases. The CDR3 is 13 residues long. The V gene lost 4 bases and the J gene lost 3 bases, with 11 bases spanning the gap. Germline V CDR1 and CDR2: SGHRS, YFSETQ. The CDR3 loop is CASSLYRDYEQYF. The DNA for the CDR3 is TGCGCCAGCAGCCTCTATCGGGACTACGAGCAGTACTTC.

The CDR3 DNA follows: TGTGCCAGCAGGTCTGGGACACCGAATTCACCCCTCCACTTT. This sequence encodes CASRSGTPNSPLHF. The chain employs TRBV7-8 and TRBJ1-6, with D possibly matching TRBD1 (6 bases). Trimming took 6 bases from V and 7 from J, leaving 13 bases between them. Germline V gene data show CDR1 as SGHVS and CDR2 as FQNEAQ. The CDR3 has 14 residues. Combining the CDR3 with reference TRBV7-8 and TRBJ1-6 gives the whole variable domain GAGVSQSPRYKVAKRGQDVALRCDPISGHVSLFWYQQALGQGPEFLTYFQNEAQLDKSGLPSDRFFAERPEGSVSTLKIQRTQQEDSAVYLCASRSGTPNSPLHFGNGTRLTVT.

The chain combines TRBV5-1 with TRBJ2-5; D might be TRBD2 (6 bases). This CDR3 comprises 15 residues. Germline V gene lookup returns CDR1 SGHRS and CDR2 YFSETQ. V was pared by 4 bases and J by 4 bases, with 17 bases between. CDR3 residues: CASSARLGGAETQYF. Written as DNA, the CDR3 is TGCGCCAGCAGCGCCAGACTAGGCGGGGCAGAGACCCAGTACTTC.

This clonotype has a count of ten or more. V is TRBV5-1 and J is TRBJ2-7; 7 nucleotides agree with TRBD1. The CDR3 is 15 residues long. From germline, CDR1 is SGHRS and CDR2 YFSETQ. Unmatched junction bases numbered 4, after V lost 1 base and J lost 0 bases. The CDR3 nucleotides are TGCGCCAGCAGCTTGCCGACAGGGAGCTCCTACGAGCAGTACTTC. It is translated as CASSLPTGSSYEQYF. Full variable domain (outside the CDR3, taken from reference TRBV5-1 and TRBJ2-7): KAGVTQTPRYLIKTRGQQVTLSCSPISGHRSVSWYQQTPGQGLQFLFEYFSETQRNKGNFPGRFSGRQFSNSRSEMNVSTLELGDSALYLCASSLPTGSSYEQYFGPGTRLTVT.

Only a few counts were recorded for this clonotype. V is TRBV19 and J is TRBJ1-4; D is perhaps TRBD1 (5 bases). V lost 4 bases, J lost 0 bases, and 12 bases lay in between. Germline V gene data show CDR1 as LNHDA and CDR2 as SQIVND (reference sequence). The CDR3 has 16 amino acids. The chain's CDR3 is CASSRITGATNEKLFF. For the CDR3, the DNA is TGTGCCAGTAGTAGGATTACAGGCGCAACTAATGAAAAACTGTTTTTT.